A selection of T cell receptor beta chains follows, all from one sample in a study of CD8 T cells in Susac syndrome. TCRdb fed the immunoSEQ multiplex PCR reads into MiXCR, producing one record per CDR3 protein. The table records some 100,000 distinct CDR3 sequences, 90% to 95% of them present only once. Sequenced input: CD4+ T cells from PBMCs. These receptors all stem from a human donor with multiple sclerosis. Both conserved end residues are part of each CDR3. The D gene is left open where the match is weak. Size is omitted from some rows. Given values are once, few, many or a class for expanded clones.

>TRBJ2-1|TRBV29-1|-|-
CSVIETGASYNEQFF
TGCAGCGTCATAGAGACAGGAGCCTCCTACAATGAGCAGTTCTTC
>TRBJ2-3|TRBV5-1|TRBD1|-
CASFQGAFPEGTQYF
TGCGCCAGTTTTCAGGGGGCCTTCCCCGAAGGTACGCAGTATTTT
>TRBJ2-1|TRBV9|-|-
CASSGAGNEQFF
TGTGCCAGCAGCGGCGCGGGCAATGAGCAGTTCTTC
>TRBJ1-5|TRBV20-1|TRBD1|-
CSARRGQGAYQPQHF
TGCAGTGCTAGACGAGGACAGGGGGCATATCAGCCCCAGCATTTT
>TRBJ1-2|TRBV6-5|-|-
CASTNQGNYGYTF
TGTGCCAGCACCAATCAGGGGAACTATGGCTACACCTTC
>TRBJ1-1|TRBV28|-|-
CASSLGSLLEAFF
TGTGCCAGCAGTTTAGGCAGCCTCCTTGAAGCTTTCTTT
>TRBJ2-7|TRBV6-6|-|-
CASSVTSNSHEQYF
TGTGCCAGCAGTGTCACTAGCAATTCCCACGAGCAGTACTTC
>TRBJ1-6|TRBV7-9|-|-
CASSPTGQTYNSPLHF
TGTGCCAGCAGCCCCACCGGACAGACCTATAATTCACCCCTCCACTTT
>TRBJ2-2|TRBV4-1|-|-
CASSQVLRGKTGELFF
TGCGCCAGCAGCCAAGTTTTACGGGGGAAAACCGGGGAGCTGTTTTTT
>TRBJ2-7|TRBV3-1|-|-
CASSLLGSAASYEQYF
TGTGCCAGCAGCCTACTTGGGTCGGCGGCTTCCTACGAGCAGTACTTC
>TRBJ2-7|TRBV11-3|TRBD2|-
CASSKTSGALSSYEQYF
TGTGCCAGCAGCAAAACTAGCGGCGCCCTTAGCTCCTACGAGCAGTACTTC
>TRBJ2-3|TRBV19|TRBD2|-
CASSIGGTSDWTDTQYF
TGTGCCAGTAGTATTGGCGGGACTAGCGATTGGACAGATACGCAGTATTTT
>TRBJ1-1|TRBV7-2|-|-
CASSPRWQIEGAFF
TGTGCCAGCAGCCCACGTTGGCAGATCGAAGGGGCTTTCTTT
>TRBJ2-7|TRBV6-5|TRBD1|-
CASSPATGIHEQYF
TGTGCCAGCAGCCCGGCGACAGGGATCCACGAGCAGTACTTC
>TRBJ1-2|TRBV20-1|TRBD1|-
CSARVQGAGGYTF
TGCAGTGCTAGAGTACAGGGGGCAGGCGGCTACACCTTC
>TRBJ1-6|TRBV5-1|-|-
CASSAGTTYNSPLHF
TGCGCCAGCAGCGCGGGGACAACCTATAATTCACCCCTCCACTTT
>TRBJ2-5|TRBV5-1|-|-
CASSFGRGRETQYF
TGCGCCAGCAGCTTCGGACGGGGCCGGGAGACCCAGTACTTC
>TRBJ2-6|TRBV12-3/TRBV12-4|-|-
CASSLVNVLTF
TGTGCCAGCAGTTTAGTCAACGTCCTGACTTTC
>TRBJ2-7|TRBV5-1|-|-
CASSLVLGTYEQYF
TGCGCCAGCAGCTTGGTTCTGGGAACCTACGAGCAGTACTTC
>TRBJ1-6|TRBV30|-|-
CAWSLLDNSPLHF
TGTGCCTGGAGCCTTCTAGATAATTCACCCCTCCACTTT
>TRBJ1-1|TRBV12-3/TRBV12-4|-|-
CASSLARATEAFF
TGTGCCAGCAGTTTAGCCAGGGCGACTGAAGCTTTCTTT
>TRBJ2-5|TRBV24-1|-|once
CATSDLRDTGQETQYF
TGTGCCACCAGTGATCTGAGGGACACTGGCCAAGAGACCCAGTACTTC
>TRBJ1-1|TRBV10-1|-|-
CASSESRGGTEAFF
TGCGCCAGCAGTGAGTCGAGGGGAGGCACTGAAGCTTTCTTT
>TRBJ2-3|TRBV9|-|once
CASSVGHQGGDTQYF
TGTGCCAGCAGCGTCGGACACCAGGGGGGAGATACGCAGTATTTT
>TRBJ1-2|TRBV5-4|-|-
CASSSKVDSYGYTF
TGTGCCAGCAGCTCAAAAGTCGATAGCTATGGCTACACCTTC
>TRBJ2-1|TRBV5-1|-|-
CASSLTRSSYNEQFF
TGCGCCAGCAGCTTGACGAGAAGCTCCTACAATGAGCAGTTCTTC
>TRBJ2-6|TRBV24-1|-|-
CATSDFWWANGDVTGANVLTF
TGTGCCACCAGTGATTTTTGGTGGGCAAACGGGGACGTAACAGGGGCCAACGTCCTGACTTTC
>TRBJ1-2|TRBV2|TRBD1|-
CASSRDRGNYGYTF
TGTGCCAGCAGCCGAGACAGGGGGAACTATGGCTACACCTTC
>TRBJ2-7|TRBV6-6|-|-
CASSREGSGFYEQYF
TGTGCCAGCAGTCGAGAGGGGTCTGGTTTCTACGAGCAGTACTTC
>TRBJ2-7|TRBV15|-|-
CATSRVVVAGRPYEQYF
TGTGCCACCAGCAGAGTGGTAGTGGCAGGGAGACCCTACGAGCAGTACTTC
>TRBJ2-6|TRBV6-1|-|-
CASSPWETFSGANVLTF
TGTGCCAGCAGTCCATGGGAAACGTTCTCTGGGGCCAACGTCCTGACTTTC
>TRBJ2-1|TRBV29-1|TRBD1|-
CSVPDRVHREQFF
TGCAGCGTTCCAGACAGGGTCCATCGGGAGCAGTTCTTC
>TRBJ1-5|TRBV28|TRBD1|once
CASSLGTGLSAQHF
TGTGCCAGCAGTTTAGGGACAGGCCTTTCAGCCCAGCATTTT
>TRBJ1-3|TRBV4-3|-|-
CASSQDRFSSGNTIYF
TGCGCCAGCAGCCAAGACCGGTTCTCTTCTGGAAACACCATATATTTT
>TRBJ1-4|TRBV15|-|-
CATSSTGYDEKLFF
TGTGCCACCAGCAGCACAGGGTACGACGAAAAACTGTTTTTT
>TRBJ2-4|TRBV7-2|-|once
CASSLVGDGDIQYF
TGTGCCAGCAGCTTAGTCGGGGATGGGGACATTCAGTACTTC
>TRBJ2-7|TRBV7-2|TRBD1|-
CASSPSSGQGPYHEQYF
TGTGCCAGCAGCCCCTCTTCAGGACAGGGCCCATACCACGAGCAGTACTTC
>TRBJ1-2|TRBV6-5|-|-
CASSPQIESRGYTF
TGTGCCAGCAGTCCCCAGATTGAGTCGCGGGGCTACACCTTC
>TRBJ2-5|TRBV9|-|-
CASSGVTQETQYF
TGTGCCAGCAGCGGGGTAACCCAAGAGACCCAGTACTTC
>TRBJ1-3|TRBV20-1|TRBD1|once
CSAIRDRGKVGNTIYF
TGCAGTGCTATCCGGGACAGGGGGAAGGTTGGAAACACCATATATTTT
>TRBJ2-3|TRBV20-1|-|-
CSVPLTGTDTQYF
TGCAGTGTTCCTTTAACGGGGACTGATACGCAGTATTTT
>TRBJ1-3|TRBV4-3|-|-
CASSQDSISGNTIYF
TGCGCCAGCAGCCAAGATAGCATCTCTGGAAACACCATATATTTT
>TRBJ1-2|TRBV7-9|-|-
CASSLNSLYGYTF
TGTGCCAGCAGCTTAAATTCCCTCTATGGCTACACCTTC
>TRBJ2-3|TRBV29-1|TRBD2|-
CSVEATGLAGVDTDTQYF
TGCAGCGTTGAAGCCACGGGACTAGCGGGGGTCGACACAGATACGCAGTATTTT
>TRBJ1-2|TRBV3-1|-|-
CASSQGIGTGSRGYTF
TGTGCCAGCAGCCAAGGTATCGGCACAGGGAGCCGAGGCTACACCTTC
>TRBJ1-2|TRBV12-3/TRBV12-4|-|once
CASSPRHLYGYTF
TGTGCCAGCAGTCCTAGGCATCTCTATGGCTACACCTTC
>TRBJ2-7|TRBV7-2|TRBD2|-
CASSPSGGGRYEQYF
TGTGCCAGCAGCCCCTCCGGGGGGGGACGATACGAGCAGTACTTC
>TRBJ1-3|TRBV20-1|-|-
CSARDPGLTFSENTIYF
TGCAGTGCTAGAGATCCGGGACTCACCTTCTCTGAAAACACCATATATTTT
>TRBJ1-2|TRBV30|-|-
CAWSRLLGGIYGYTF
TGTGCCTGGAGTCGACTCCTGGGAGGGATCTATGGCTACACCTTC
>TRBJ1-6|TRBV2|-|-
CATRGRTEVSPLHF
TGTGCCACAAGGGGGAGGACAGAGGTTTCCCCCCTCCACTTT
>TRBJ2-7|TRBV18|-|-
CASSATGSRLWFYEQYF
TGTGCCAGCTCGGCGACCGGGAGTCGTTTGTGGTTCTACGAGCAGTACTTC
>TRBJ2-1|TRBV7-2|-|-
CASSLWQGGYNEQFF
TGTGCCAGCAGCTTATGGCAGGGGGGGTACAATGAGCAGTTCTTC